Below are 18 T cell receptor beta chains sequenced from a single sample in a study of PD-L1 blockade in urothelial cancer. Libraries were prepared by immunoSEQ multiplex PCR; TCRdb keeps only in-frame clonotypes and omits some of them. The sample contains under 100,000 clones, 82% of which appear only once. This sample comprised PBMCs, obtained around atezolizumab (anti-PD-L1) treatment. These TCRs come from a man aged 70 or older with urothelial cancer.

V gene TRBV5-1 combines with J gene TRBJ2-3, with unresolved D. The CDR3 length is 13 residues. Trimming cost V 4 bases and J 5 bases, with 11 bases left between them. Per germline, CDR1 SGHRS and CDR2 YFSETQ. CDR3 residues: CASSPGPGDTQYF. CDR3 nucleotides: TGCGCCAGCAGCCCCGGTCCGGGAGATACGCAGTATTTT.

There are a few counts of this clone. This chain connects TRBV18 to TRBJ2-5, with a tentative D call TRBD1 (5 bases). Germline V gives CDR1 KGHSH, CDR2 LQKENI. This CDR3 contains 13 residues. The V end was cut by 3 bases, the J end by 1 base, with 6 bases between. CDR3 in amino acids: CASSPQGQETQYF. CDR3 DNA sequence: TGTGCCAGCTCACCCCAGGGCCAAGAGACCCAGTACTTC.

The rearrangement joins TRBV2 to TRBJ2-7, with D perhaps TRBD1 (6 bases). The germline gives CDR1 SNHLY, CDR2 FYNNEI. V lost 4 bases to trimming and J lost 6 bases, with 13 bases between them. The CDR3 runs 13 residues. The CDR3 DNA is TGTGCCAGCAGTGTGGGGGCAGCGCTCGAGCAGTACTTC. Translating it yields CASSVGAALEQYF.

The chain is built from TRBV6-4 and TRBJ2-7; 9 bases fit TRBD1. CDR1 and CDR2 (germline): MRHNA, SNTAGT. The CDR3 loop spans 18 amino acids. The V and J ends lost 11 bases and 0 bases, in that order; junction bases with no gene match: 20. The DNA for the CDR3 is TGTGCCCTCCGTCAAAGGGACAGGGTAACTAGTCGCTCCTACGAGCAGTACTTC. Its protein product is CALRQRDRVTSRSYEQYF.

This chain links TRBV7-9 with TRBJ2-2; D unresolved. Deletions cut 3 bases from V and 1 base from J, with 6 bases between. This CDR3 is 14 amino acids long. The germline CDR1 and CDR2 sequences are SEHNR and FQNEAQ (reference sequence). CDR3 residues: CASSLAVNTGELFF. The CDR3 DNA sequence: TGTGCCAGCAGCTTGGCTGTGAACACCGGGGAGCTGTTTTTT.

The rearrangement uses TRBV5-4 and TRBJ2-5, with 7 bases identical to TRBD1. J was trimmed by 2 bases and V by 5 bases; bases with no gene match: 6. The germline V gene encodes CDR1 SGHNT and CDR2 YYREEE (reference sequence). The CDR3 runs to 14 residues. The CDR3, as DNA: TGTGCCAGCAGGAACAAGGACAGGCAAGAGACCCAGTACTTC. It encodes CASRNKDRQETQYF.

This clone turned up a few times. The chain couples TRBV19 to TRBJ2-1; 14 positions match TRBD2. This CDR3 has 17 amino acids. Germline CDR1 reads LNHDA; CDR2 reads SQIVND (reference sequence). V gave up 4 bases and J gave up 8 bases; unmatched junction bases: 10. CDR3 sequence reads: CASSTGLAGGRIDEQFF. In DNA, the CDR3 is TGTGCCAGTAGTACAGGACTAGCGGGAGGTCGCATAGATGAGCAGTTCTTC.

The chain recombines TRBV18 with TRBJ2-7; 9 positions match TRBD1. The V gene end was trimmed by 3 bases and the J gene end by 7 bases; junction bases not matched to a gene: 4. CDR1 KGHSH and CDR2 LQKENI come from the germline V gene. CDR3 length: 13 residues. The CDR3, as DNA: TGTGCCAGCTCACCCGGGACAGGGAGTGAGCAGTACTTC. Amino acid sequence: CASSPGTGSEQYF.

The CDR3 DNA sequence: TGTGCCAGCAGCTTCGGGGAAGCTAACTATGGCTACACCTTC. It yields the protein CASSFGEANYGYTF. V gene TRBV13 combines with J gene TRBJ1-2; D ambiguous. V was shortened by 3 bases and J by 0 bases, with 8 bases between the two germline ends. Germline lookup yields CDR1 PRHDT and CDR2 FYEKMQ (reference sequence). The CDR3 has 14 residues. The whole variable domain, remainder taken from reference TRBV13 and TRBJ1-2, is AAGVIQSPRHLIKEKRETATLKCYPIPRHDTVYWYQQGPGQDPQFLISFYEKMQSDKGSIPDRFSAQQFSDYHSELNMSSLELGDSALYFCASSFGEANYGYTFGSGTRLTVV.

DNA for the CDR3: TGTGCCAGCAGCCAAGGCCCGGACAGGGGAGGGCATGAGACCCAGTACTTC. This encodes CASSQGPDRGGHETQYF. V gene TRBV4-2 combines with J gene TRBJ2-5; TRBD1 matches 9 bases. CDR1 and CDR2 from the germline V gene are LGHNA and YNFKEQ. The CDR3 contains 17 residues. V dropped 1 base and J dropped 5; count of bases not matched to a gene: 11.

This clone is a singleton in its sample. The chain links TRBV30 to TRBJ1-1, with D maybe TRBD1 (6 bases). Germline loops: CDR1 GTSNPN, CDR2 SVGIG (reference sequence). Trimming removed 1 base from V and 1 base from J, with 10 bases in between. This CDR3 has 14 amino acids. The CDR3: CAWSGGPGNTEAFF. The CDR3 DNA is TGTGCCTGGAGTGGGGGGCCGGGGAACACTGAAGCTTTCTTT. Drawing the rest from reference TRBV30 and TRBJ1-1, the complete variable domain is SQTIHQWPATLVQPVGSPLSLECTVEGTSNPNLYWYRQAAGRGLQLLFYSVGIGQISSEVPQNLSASRPQDRQFILSSKKLLLSDSGFYLCAWSGGPGNTEAFFGQGTRLTVV.

This chain uses TRBV5-1 with TRBJ1-2, with no clear D. Trimming pared 0 bases from V and 5 bases from J, leaving 8 bases between. This CDR3 comprises 13 residues. CDR1 SGHRS and CDR2 YFSETQ come from the germline V gene. CDR3 region: CASSLESLYGYTF. Here the CDR3 DNA reads TGCGCCAGCAGCTTGGAATCCCTTTATGGCTACACCTTC.

This clone showed up just a few times. Other DNA sequences in the sample encode the same CDR3. The V and J genes are TRBV7-3 and TRBJ1-1; unclear D gene. The CDR3 loop spans 13 amino acids. The germline V and J ends were trimmed by 5 bases and 1 base, with 8 bases remaining between them. The germline V gene has CDR1 SGHTA and CDR2 FQGTGA. The CDR3 DNA reads TGTGCCAGCAGCGCAACAAGGAACACTGAAGCTTTCTTT. Translating it yields CASSATRNTEAFF.

The rearrangement links TRBV9 to TRBJ2-3; D is possibly TRBD2 (5 bases). In germline, CDR1 is SGDLS, CDR2 YYNGEE. Trimming left V 3 bases short and J 3 bases short, with 14 bases between. CDR3 size: 15 residues. In nucleotides, the CDR3 is TGTGCCAGCAGCGCCGTTCCGGGAAGAACAGATACGCAGTATTTT. Protein sequence: CASSAVPGRTDTQYF.

This sequence joins TRBV6-1 and TRBJ1-6; a weak D match, TRBD1 (6 bases). Germline V gene lookup returns CDR1 MNHNS and CDR2 SASEGT. The CDR3 has 16 residues. The ends were cut back, 3 bases at V and 8 bases at J, with 17 bases in the middle. DNA for the CDR3: TGTGCCAGCAGTGAGGGCACGGGGGGCGCCCATTCACCCCTCCACTTT. Protein product: CASSEGTGGAHSPLHF.

This chain uses TRBV2 with TRBJ2-5; TRBD2 matches 12 bases. Looked up from germline, CDR1 is SNHLY and CDR2 is FYNNEI. The CDR3 is 14 amino acids. After removal of 5 bases from V and 5 bases from J, the junction contained 3 bases not matched to a gene. This CDR3 reads CASSSGLAGETQYF. DNA of the CDR3: TGTGCCAGCAGTTCGGGACTAGCGGGTGAGACCCAGTACTTC.

The CDR3 sequence is CASSLERAGGPGSYNEQFF. CDR3 DNA: TGCGCCAGCAGCTTGGAGCGAGCGGGAGGGCCTGGCTCCTACAATGAGCAGTTCTTC. This chain links TRBV5-1 with TRBJ2-1, with TRBD2 identical over 10 bases. Germline V gene sequence: CDR1 SGHRS, CDR2 YFSETQ. The V segment lost 0 bases and the J segment 0 bases; nucleotides outside the gene matches: 9. The CDR3 runs to 19 residues. The full variable domain, completed using reference TRBV5-1 and TRBJ2-1, is KAGVTQTPRYLIKTRGQQVTLSCSPISGHRSVSWYQQTPGQGLQFLFEYFSETQRNKGNFPGRFSGRQFSNSRSEMNVSTLELGDSALYLCASSLERAGGPGSYNEQFFGPGTRLTVL.

The chain couples TRBV7-9 to TRBJ2-2; 9 bases fit TRBD2. The V segment lost 3 bases and the J segment 3 bases; nucleotides outside the gene matches: 11. The V gene's germline CDR1 is SEHNR and CDR2 FQNEAQ (reference sequence). CDR3 length: 18 residues. CDR3 DNA: TGTGCCAGCAGCTTCGTGGGAACAGCGGGAGGTTACACCGGGGAGCTGTTTTTT. The encoded protein is CASSFVGTAGGYTGELFF. Full variable domain (missing parts from reference TRBV7-9 and TRBJ2-2): DTGVSQNPRHKITKRGQNVTFRCDPISEHNRLYWYRQTLGQGPEFLTYFQNEAQLEKSRLLSDRFSAERPKGSFSTLEIQRTEQGDSAMYLCASSFVGTAGGYTGELFFGEGSRLTVL.